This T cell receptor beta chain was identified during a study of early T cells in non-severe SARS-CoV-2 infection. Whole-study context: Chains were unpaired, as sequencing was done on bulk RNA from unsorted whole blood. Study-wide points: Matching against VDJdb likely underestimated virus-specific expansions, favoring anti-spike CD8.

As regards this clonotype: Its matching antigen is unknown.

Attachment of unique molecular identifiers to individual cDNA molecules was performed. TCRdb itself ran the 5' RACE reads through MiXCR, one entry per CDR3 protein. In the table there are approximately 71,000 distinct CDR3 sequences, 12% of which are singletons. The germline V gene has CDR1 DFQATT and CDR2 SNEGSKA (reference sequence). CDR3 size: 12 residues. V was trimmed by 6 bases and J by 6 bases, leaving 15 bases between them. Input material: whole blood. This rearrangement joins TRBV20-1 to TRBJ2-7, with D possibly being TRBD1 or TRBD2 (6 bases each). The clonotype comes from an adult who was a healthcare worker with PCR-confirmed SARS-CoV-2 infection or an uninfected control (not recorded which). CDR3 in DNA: TGCAGTGCCGCGGGACAATCGAGCGAGCAGTACTTC. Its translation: CSAAGQSSEQYF.